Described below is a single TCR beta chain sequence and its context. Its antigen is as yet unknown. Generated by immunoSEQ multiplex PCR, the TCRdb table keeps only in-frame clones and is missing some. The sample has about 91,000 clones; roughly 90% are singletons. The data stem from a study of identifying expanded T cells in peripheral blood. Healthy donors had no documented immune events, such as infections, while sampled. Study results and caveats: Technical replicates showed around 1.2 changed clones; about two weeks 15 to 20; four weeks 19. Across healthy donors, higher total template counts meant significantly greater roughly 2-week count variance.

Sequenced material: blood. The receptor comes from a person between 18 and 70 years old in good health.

The CDR3 here is CASSEGTGAGTQYF. The CDR3 DNA reads TGTGCCAGCAGTGAAGGGACGGGGGCCGGCACACAGTATTTT. The gene calls are TRBV6-1 and TRBJ2-3, with D perhaps assigned TRBD1 or TRBD2 (6 bases each). Per germline, CDR1 MNHNS and CDR2 SASEGT. This CDR3 spans 14 amino acids. Trimming took 1 base from V and 12 from J, leaving 17 bases between them.